The T cell receptor beta chain under discussion was sequenced for a study of blood T cell repertoires in COVID-19. In germline, CDR1 is LNHDA, CDR2 SQIVND (reference sequence). V trimming: 7 bases; J trimming: 5 bases; junction bases outside the gene matches: 2. The CDR3 contains 11 residues. Assay used: immunoSEQ multiplex PCR; TCRdb lists only in-frame clones, some missing. The sample shows about 370,000 clones, more than 80% of them seen only once. Adults between roughly 18 and 100 years of age took part from some 25 US areas. Participants' own reports of clinical history determined their cohort assignment.

This clonotype was obtained from a man between 18 and 29 years old who had recovered from COVID-19. Sequencing input: PBMCs or T cells enriched from blood (not recorded which). The rearrangement links TRBV19 to TRBJ2-7; 7 nucleotides agree with TRBD2. CDR3 loop: CASMGGDEQYF. The CDR3 nucleotides are TGTGCCAGTATGGGGGGGGACGAGCAGTACTTC.